The clone carrying this TCR beta chain was counted at least ten times. The data derive from a study of neurological immune-mediated disorders. Study summary: Relapsing-remitting forms accounted for most of the roughly 35 multiple sclerosis patients and secondary progressive forms for 3.

TCRdb reprocessed the 5' RACE reads via MiXCR and lists one record per CDR3 protein. The sample records approximately 100,000 distinct CDR3 sequences, roughly 4% being singletons. CDR3 length: 15 amino acids. Germline CDR1 reads KGHDR; CDR2 reads SFDVKD. V lost 1 base, J lost 9 bases, and 15 bases lay in between. This receptor was identified in a woman younger than 30 with multiple sclerosis. This sequence joins TRBV24-1 and TRBJ2-1, with D unresolved. Sequenced: PBMCs. CDR3 bases: TGTGCCACCAGTGATTTTCTCGGTGGACGGGTTGAGCAGTTCTTC. This encodes CATSDFLGGRVEQFF.